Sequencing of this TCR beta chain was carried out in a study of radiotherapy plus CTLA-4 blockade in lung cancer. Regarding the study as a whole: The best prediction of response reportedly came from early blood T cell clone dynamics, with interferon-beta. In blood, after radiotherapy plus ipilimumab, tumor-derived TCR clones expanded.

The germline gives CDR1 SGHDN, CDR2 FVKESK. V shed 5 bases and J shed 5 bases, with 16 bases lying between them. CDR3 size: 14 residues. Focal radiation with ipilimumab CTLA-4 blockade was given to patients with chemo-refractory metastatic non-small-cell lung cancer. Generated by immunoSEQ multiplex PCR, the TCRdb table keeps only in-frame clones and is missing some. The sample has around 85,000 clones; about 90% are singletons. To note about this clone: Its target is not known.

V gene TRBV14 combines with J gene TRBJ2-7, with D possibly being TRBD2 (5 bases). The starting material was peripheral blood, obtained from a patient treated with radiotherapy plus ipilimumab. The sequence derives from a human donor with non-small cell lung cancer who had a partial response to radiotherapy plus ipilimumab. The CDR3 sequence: CASSSRGRRNEQYF. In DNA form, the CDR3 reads TGTGCCAGCAGCTCAAGAGGCAGGAGGAACGAGCAGTACTTC.